These 7 T cell receptor beta chains were sequenced from one sample in a study of OX40 agonist ivuxolimab in advanced cancers. Profiled with immunoSEQ multiplex PCR; TCRdb holds only in-frame clones, not every one. The top ten clones hold approximately 0.3% of a sample with roughly 140,000 clones, under 95% of them seen once. The sequencing here drew on CD4+ or CD8+ T cells sorted from blood, taken in a trial of the OX40 agonist ivuxolimab. The receptors stem from an adult with an advanced solid tumor such as melanoma, head and neck, liver or kidney cancer.

The V gene is TRBV21-1, the J gene TRBJ2-1; whether TRBD2, the table's D call, matches the DNA was not checked. TRBV21-1 is flagged as a pseudogene. CDR3 size: 13 residues. The chain's CDR3 is CASIRGGDNEQFF. The CDR3 DNA sequence: TGTGCCAGCATTCGGGGAGGGGACAATGAGCAGTTCTTC.

The chain links TRBV6-5 to TRBJ1-3; D is undetermined. The CDR3 has 14 residues. The germline V gene encodes CDR1 MNHEY and CDR2 SVGAGI. V lost 7 bases to trimming and J lost 0 bases, with 10 bases between them. CDR3 in DNA: TGTGCCAGCAAACCCCCGTTCTCTGGAAACACCATATATTTT. Translation gives CASKPPFSGNTIYF.

The rearrangement uses TRBV2 and TRBJ2-5; D is unclear. Germline CDR1 reads SNHLY; CDR2 reads FYNNEI. Trimming removed 7 bases from V and 7 bases from J, with 16 bases in between. The CDR3 length is 13 residues. The CDR3 spells CASNPPGPGTQYF. The CDR3, as DNA: TGTGCCAGCAACCCCCCAGGACCTGGGACCCAGTACTTC. The full variable domain, completed using reference TRBV2 and TRBJ2-5, is EPEVTQTPSHQVTQMGQEVILRCVPISNHLYFYWYRQILGQKVEFLVSFYNNEISEKSEIFDDQFSVERPDGSNFTLKIRSTKLEDSAMYFCASNPPGPGTQYFGPGTRLLVL.

V gene TRBV6-5 combines with J gene TRBJ2-3; 10 bases match TRBD2. V gave up 6 bases and J gave up 2 bases; unmatched junction bases: 5. Germline V gives CDR1 MNHEY, CDR2 SVGAGI. CDR3 size: 15 residues. Here the CDR3 DNA reads TGTGCCAGCAGGGCACTAGCGGGACACACAGATACGCAGTATTTT. Amino acids: CASRALAGHTDTQYF.

The genes are TRBV6-5 and TRBJ1-5, with D unclear. V was pared by 6 bases and J by 1 base, with 13 bases between. The CDR3 is made up of 15 amino acids. CDR1 and CDR2 (germline): MNHEY, SVGAGI. The CDR3 region is CASSRTGRSNQPQHF. The DNA for the CDR3 is TGTGCCAGCAGCCGCACCGGACGCAGCAATCAGCCCCAGCATTTT.

The V call is TRBV6-5, the J call TRBJ2-1; 7 bases map to TRBD2. V shed 2 bases and J 8 bases; nucleotides not matched to a gene: 9. CDR3 length: 15 residues. CDR1 and CDR2 (germline): MNHEY, SVGAGI. The CDR3 sequence: CASSYQSSGGYEQFF. As DNA, the CDR3 is TGTGCCAGCAGTTACCAGTCTAGCGGAGGGTATGAGCAGTTCTTC.

The J gene is TRBJ2-7, the V gene TRBV5-1, with 9 nucleotides matching TRBD2. Germline trimming cut 5 bases from V and 2 bases from J; bases unmatched to any gene: 8. From germline, CDR1 is SGHRS and CDR2 YFSETQ. The CDR3 length is 15 residues. The DNA for the CDR3 is TGCGCCAGCAGTCCTACTAGCGGGCCTACCTACGAGCAGTACTTC. Amino acid sequence: CASSPTSGPTYEQYF.